These 23 T cell receptor beta chains share one sample of origin, sequenced in a study of patients and donors after allogeneic stem cell transplantation (TCRdb year 2020). Libraries came from RT-PCR. Sequencer: NextSeq 550. Through fastp at Q25 and MiXCR, TCRdb rebuilt clones from the public reads, retaining in-frame beta chains. Each entry merges the rows of one CDR3 protein and shows their most common DNA and genes. Here the sample has 390,000 or so distinct CDR3 sequences; roughly 17% occur a single time. 7.2% of the sample lies in the top ten. The sequencing input was blood, either unsorted or a sorted T cell fraction (not recorded which). Receptors originate from a human donor who was either an allogeneic HSCT recipient or a stem cell or donor lymphocyte infusion donor (not recorded which). It is not recorded whose cells these are; they may come from a transplant donor.

The chain employs TRBV7-6 and TRBJ1-3; 8 bases map to TRBD1. Germline values: CDR1 SGHVS, CDR2 FNYEAQ. The CDR3 spans 15 residues. Trimming cost V 3 bases and J 6 bases; bases outside gene matches: 7. In nucleotides, the CDR3 is TGTGCCAGCAGCTTGGCGAAGACAGGGGAAAACACCATATATTTT. It yields the protein CASSLAKTGENTIYF.

The V gene is TRBV24-1, the J gene TRBJ2-3, with D unclear. The V gene lost 9 bases and the J gene lost 0 bases, with 12 bases spanning the gap. This CDR3 has 14 amino acids. Germline CDR1 is KGHDR and CDR2 is SFDVKD. The CDR3 DNA sequence: TGTGCCACCTCTCTATCGGCTAGCACAGATACGCAGTATTTT. This gives the protein CATSLSASTDTQYF.

A few counts support this clonotype. The genes are TRBV28 and TRBJ2-4; D is perhaps TRBD2 (5 bases). This CDR3 has 12 residues. Germline CDR1 and CDR2: MDHEN and SYDVKM. Trimming left V 8 bases short and J 7 bases short, with 12 bases between. CDR3 in amino acids: CASRPPGNIQYF. The CDR3 DNA reads as TGTGCCAGCCGTCCCCCGGGGAACATTCAGTACTTC. Complete variable domain (other parts from reference TRBV28 and TRBJ2-4): DVKVTQSSRYLVKRTGEKVFLECVQDMDHENMFWYRQDPGLGLRLIYFSYDVKMKEKGDIPEGYSVSREKKERFSLILESASTNQTSMYLCASRPPGNIQYFGAGTRLSVL.

The chain links TRBV28 to TRBJ1-2, with D perhaps TRBD1 (5 bases). V was trimmed by 6 bases and J by 8 bases, leaving 13 bases between them. CDR1 is MDHEN, CDR2 SYDVKM, per germline. This CDR3 is 12 amino acids long. CDR3 nucleotides: TGTGCCAGCAGCCTAGTAGGGGCCGGCTACACCTTC. Translated, it gives CASSLVGAGYTF.

V gene TRBV30 combines with J gene TRBJ1-5; D unclear. Germline values: CDR1 GTSNPN, CDR2 SVGIG (reference sequence). The CDR3 loop spans 14 amino acids. V was shortened by 2 bases and J by 2 bases, with 10 bases between the two germline ends. This CDR3 is CAWSPGSRNQPQHF. DNA for the CDR3: TGTGCCTGGAGTCCCGGGTCCCGCAATCAGCCCCAGCATTTT.

The V call is TRBV6-5, the J call TRBJ1-1; a weak D match, TRBD1 (5 bases). Trimming took 2 bases from V and 0 from J, leaving 16 bases between them. CDR3 size: 17 residues. Germline CDR1 and CDR2: MNHEY and SVGAGI. The CDR3 protein is CASSYRGLGAMNTEAFF. The CDR3 DNA follows: TGTGCCAGCAGTTACAGAGGCCTAGGGGCAATGAACACTGAAGCTTTCTTT.

This clonotype is a singleton in its sample. The chain employs TRBV20-1 and TRBJ2-1; 8 nucleotides line up with TRBD1. V dropped 3 bases and J dropped 5; count of bases not matched to a gene: 6. The germline V gene encodes CDR1 DFQATT and CDR2 SNEGSKA (reference sequence). The CDR3 contains 14 residues. The CDR3 region is CSASPGQANNEQFF. The CDR3 DNA reads as TGCAGTGCTAGCCCGGGACAGGCAAACAATGAGCAGTTCTTC.

This clonotype has only a few counts. The chain combines TRBV9 with TRBJ2-1; 9 nucleotides align to TRBD2. The CDR3 runs to 16 residues. The V segment lost 4 bases and the J segment 4 bases; nucleotides outside the gene matches: 9. CDR1 is SGDLS, CDR2 YYNGEE, per germline. Here the CDR3 reads CASSKHLAGTYNEQFF. The CDR3 nucleotides are TGTGCCAGCAGCAAGCACCTAGCGGGGACATACAATGAGCAGTTCTTC.

This clonotype was detected only a few times. This chain joins TRBV3-1 and TRBJ2-1; D gene ambiguous. The germline V gene encodes CDR1 LGHDT and CDR2 YNNKEL (reference sequence). V lost 4 bases and J lost 8, with 18 bases in between. The CDR3 is 15 amino acids. The CDR3 DNA sequence: TGTGCCAGCAGCCCACCCCGCAGAGAAGCCCATGAGCAGTTCTTC. Residues: CASSPPRREAHEQFF.

A few counts support this clonotype. The V gene is TRBV12-3 or TRBV12-4, the J gene TRBJ1-1; no clear D gene. Trimming cost V 3 bases and J 1 base, with 12 bases left between them. The CDR3 consists of 15 residues. The CDR3 loop reads CASSLEAVTNTEAFF. The CDR3 DNA sequence: TGTGCCAGCAGTTTGGAGGCAGTAACGAACACTGAAGCTTTCTTT.

This clonotype was seen more than once but under ten times. The chain is built from TRBV25-1 and TRBJ2-2, with a weak D call TRBD1 (7 bases). V lost 3 bases and J lost 3, with 11 bases in between. The CDR3 covers 15 residues. CDR1 and CDR2 from the germline V gene are MGHDK and SYGVNS. The CDR3 DNA is TGTGCCAGCAGTGAGGCAGGGGGGTACACCGGGGAGCTGTTTTTT. This gives the protein CASSEAGGYTGELFF.

In its sample, this clonotype was seen a few times. The chain has TRBV5-1 and TRBJ1-1; possible D gene TRBD1, 6 bases. This CDR3 contains 14 residues. V was cut by 4 bases and J by 4 bases, with 14 bases left in between. The germline V gene encodes CDR1 SGHRS and CDR2 YFSETQ. The CDR3 loop is CASSLQGFGTEAFF. CDR3 nucleotides: TGCGCCAGCAGCCTACAGGGTTTCGGCACTGAAGCTTTCTTT.

This clonotype has at least ten counts. V and J are TRBV3-1 and TRBJ2-1; 8 nucleotides align to TRBD2. The CDR3 covers 15 residues. Losses at the gene ends were 1 base for V and 10 bases for J; bases not matched to a gene: 9. Germline CDR1 and CDR2: LGHDT and YNNKEL (reference sequence). CDR3 bases: TGTGCCAGCAGCCAAGGTAATCTAGCGGGTGGGGAGCAGTTCTTC. The encoded protein is CASSQGNLAGGEQFF.

This clonotype was counted between two and nine times. The chain combines TRBV12-3 or TRBV12-4 with TRBJ1-4; TRBD1 might be the D (6 bases). Trimming left V 3 bases short and J 8 bases short, with 16 bases between. The CDR3 covers 15 residues. CDR3 sequence reads: CASSFSLRGKEKLFF. The CDR3 DNA follows: TGTGCCAGCAGTTTTAGTCTCAGGGGAAAGGAAAAACTGTTTTTT.

This clonotype has at least ten counts. This chain connects TRBV29-1 to TRBJ1-2, with D uncertain. Germline V gene lookup returns CDR1 SQVTM and CDR2 ANQGSEA. CDR3 length: 10 residues. V lost 3 bases, J lost 8 bases, and 7 bases lay in between. CDR3 in amino acids: CSVDREGYTF. CDR3 nucleotide sequence: TGCAGCGTTGATAGGGAGGGCTACACCTTC. The full variable domain, completed using reference TRBV29-1 and TRBJ1-2, is SAVISQKPSRDICQRGTSLTIQCQVDSQVTMMFWYRQQPGQSLTLIATANQGSEATYESGFVIDKFPISRPNLTFSTLTVSNMSPEDSSIYLCSVDREGYTFGSGTRLTVV.

This sequence joins TRBV19 and TRBJ2-1, with 11 bases that match TRBD1. The trim removed 3 bases at V and 6 bases at J, leaving 4 bases unmatched. Germline V lookup: CDR1 LNHDA, CDR2 SQIVND (reference sequence). This CDR3 spans 15 amino acids. The CDR3 sequence is CASSIRDRGSNEQFF. The CDR3 nucleotides read TGTGCCAGTAGTATTCGGGACAGGGGGTCCAATGAGCAGTTCTTC.

This clonotype was counted between two and nine times. The J gene is TRBJ2-7, the V gene TRBV2; TRBD2 matches at 11 bases. CDR1 and CDR2 (germline): SNHLY, FYNNEI. This CDR3 contains 14 residues. J lost 3 bases, V lost 7 bases, and 5 bases had no gene match. CDR3 sequence: CASNPGLAVYEQYF. DNA for the CDR3: TGTGCCAGCAACCCGGGACTAGCGGTCTACGAGCAGTACTTC.

The rearrangement uses TRBV20-1 and TRBJ1-5; D not certain. With 1 base removed from V and 7 bases from J, the gap between germline ends came to 14 bases. The germline V gene has CDR1 DFQATT and CDR2 SNEGSKA (reference sequence). The CDR3 contains 14 residues. In DNA form, the CDR3 reads TGCAGTGCTAGAGGGAGGGTCATACGGCAGCCCCAGCATTTT. Its translation: CSARGRVIRQPQHF.

The J gene is TRBJ1-2, the V gene TRBV7-2, with no clear D. There are 14 residues in the CDR3. V dropped 8 bases and J dropped 1 base, with 14 bases sitting between them. Germline V gene sequence: CDR1 SGHTA, CDR2 FQGNSA. The CDR3 DNA sequence: TGTGCCAGCGGAATGGTCGGTTTTAACTATGGCTACACCTTC. Its protein is CASGMVGFNYGYTF.

The chain combines TRBV2 with TRBJ2-7; no reliable D call. Germline assignment: CDR1 SNHLY and CDR2 FYNNEI. The CDR3 is 14 amino acids. Between the trimmed V and J ends, which lost 6 bases and 7 bases, there was a span of 19 bases. The CDR3 loop reads CASRVQGVGLEQYF. The CDR3 nucleotides read TGTGCCAGCAGGGTCCAAGGTGTCGGGCTTGAGCAGTACTTC.

This clonotype has only a few counts. The chain has TRBV6-5 and TRBJ1-1, with 11 bases aligning to TRBD1. There are 15 residues in the CDR3. Germline V gives CDR1 MNHEY, CDR2 SVGAGI. Trimming cost V 2 bases and J 3 bases; bases outside gene matches: 2. The CDR3 spells CASSYPGQGDTEAFF. In DNA, the CDR3 is TGTGCCAGCAGTTACCCGGGACAGGGGGACACTGAAGCTTTCTTT.

CDR3 region: CASSLEIAASTGELFF. CDR3 in DNA: TGTGCCAGCAGCTTGGAAATTGCAGCTAGCACCGGGGAGCTGTTTTTT. The V gene is TRBV5-4, the J gene TRBJ2-2; D ambiguous. From germline, CDR1 is SGHNT and CDR2 YYREEE (reference sequence). The CDR3 is made up of 16 amino acids. V lost 0 bases and J lost 4, with 13 bases in between.

CDR3 sequence reads: CASSLETADYTDTQYF. The CDR3 DNA follows: TGTGCCAGCAGCTTAGAAACAGCGGACTACACAGATACGCAGTATTTT. The V gene is TRBV7-9, the J gene TRBJ2-3; weak D call: TRBD2 (6 bases). Trimming pared 1 base from V and 2 bases from J, leaving 13 bases between. This CDR3 contains 16 residues. The germline V gene has CDR1 SEHNR and CDR2 FQNEAQ (reference sequence).